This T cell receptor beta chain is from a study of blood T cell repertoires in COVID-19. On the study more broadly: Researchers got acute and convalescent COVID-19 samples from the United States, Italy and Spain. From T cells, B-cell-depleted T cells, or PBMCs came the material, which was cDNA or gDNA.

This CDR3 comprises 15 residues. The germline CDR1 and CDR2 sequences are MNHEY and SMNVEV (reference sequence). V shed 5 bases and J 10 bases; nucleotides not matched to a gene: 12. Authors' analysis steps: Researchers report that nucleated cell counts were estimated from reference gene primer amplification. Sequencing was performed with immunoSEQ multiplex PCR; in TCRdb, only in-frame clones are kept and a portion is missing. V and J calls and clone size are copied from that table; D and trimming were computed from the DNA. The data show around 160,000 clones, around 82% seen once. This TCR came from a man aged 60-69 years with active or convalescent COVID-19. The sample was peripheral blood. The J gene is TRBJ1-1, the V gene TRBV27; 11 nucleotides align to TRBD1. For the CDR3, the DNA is TGTGCCAGCAGTCCACCGGACAGGGGGCTTCTGGGAGCTTTCTTT. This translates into CASSPPDRGLLGAFF.